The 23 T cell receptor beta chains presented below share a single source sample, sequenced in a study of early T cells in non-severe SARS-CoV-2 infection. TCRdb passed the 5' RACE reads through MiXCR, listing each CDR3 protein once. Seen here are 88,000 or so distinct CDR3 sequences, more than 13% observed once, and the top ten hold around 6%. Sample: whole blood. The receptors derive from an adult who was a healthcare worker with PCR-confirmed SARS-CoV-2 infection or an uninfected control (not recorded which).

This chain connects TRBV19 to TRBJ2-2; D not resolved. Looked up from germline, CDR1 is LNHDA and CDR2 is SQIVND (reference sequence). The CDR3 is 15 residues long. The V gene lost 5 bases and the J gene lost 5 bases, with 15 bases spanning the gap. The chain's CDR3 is CASSFVSGRTGELFF. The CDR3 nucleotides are TGTGCCAGTAGTTTTGTATCGGGTCGGACCGGGGAGCTGTTTTTT.

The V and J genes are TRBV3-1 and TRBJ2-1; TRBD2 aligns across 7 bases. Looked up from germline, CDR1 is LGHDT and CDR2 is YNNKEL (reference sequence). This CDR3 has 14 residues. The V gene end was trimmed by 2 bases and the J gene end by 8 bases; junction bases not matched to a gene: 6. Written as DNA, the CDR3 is TGTGCCAGCAGCCAACGGGTACTAGCGCATGAGCAGTTCTTC. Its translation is CASSQRVLAHEQFF.

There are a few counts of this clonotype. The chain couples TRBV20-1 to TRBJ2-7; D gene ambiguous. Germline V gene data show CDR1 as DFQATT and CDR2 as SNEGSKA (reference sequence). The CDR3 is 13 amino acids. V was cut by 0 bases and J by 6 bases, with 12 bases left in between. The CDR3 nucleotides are TGCAGTGCTAGAGATGTAGTACCCCTCGAGCAGTACTTC. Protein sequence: CSARDVVPLEQYF.

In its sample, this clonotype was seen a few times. In DNA, the CDR3 is TGTGCCAGCAGTTCGGAGCGGGAGGTTGAGACCCAGTACTTC. Encoded protein: CASSSEREVETQYF. This chain joins TRBV28 and TRBJ2-5, with 9 nucleotides matching TRBD2. With 4 bases clipped from V and 5 bases from J, the junction kept 5 bases outside the gene matches. CDR3 length: 14 residues. Germline CDR1 MDHEN, CDR2 SYDVKM.

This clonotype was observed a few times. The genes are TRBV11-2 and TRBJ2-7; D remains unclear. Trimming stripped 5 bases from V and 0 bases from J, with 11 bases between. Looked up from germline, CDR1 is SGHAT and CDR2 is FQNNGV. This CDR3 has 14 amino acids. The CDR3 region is CASSRVGYSYEQYF. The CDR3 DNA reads TGTGCCAGCAGCCGGGTGGGTTACTCCTACGAGCAGTACTTC.

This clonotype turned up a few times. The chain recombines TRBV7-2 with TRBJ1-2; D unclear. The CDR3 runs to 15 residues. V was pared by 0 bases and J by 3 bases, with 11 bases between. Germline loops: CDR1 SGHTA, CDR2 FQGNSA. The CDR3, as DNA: TGTGCCAGCAGCTTAGCCGGCGCAGATTACTATGGCTACACCTTC. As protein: CASSLAGADYYGYTF.

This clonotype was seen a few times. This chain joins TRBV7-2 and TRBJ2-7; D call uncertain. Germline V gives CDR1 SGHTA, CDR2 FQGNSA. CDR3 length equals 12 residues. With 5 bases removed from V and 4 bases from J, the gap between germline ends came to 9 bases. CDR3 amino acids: CASSPMGYEQYF. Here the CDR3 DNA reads TGTGCCAGCAGCCCCATGGGATACGAGCAGTACTTC.

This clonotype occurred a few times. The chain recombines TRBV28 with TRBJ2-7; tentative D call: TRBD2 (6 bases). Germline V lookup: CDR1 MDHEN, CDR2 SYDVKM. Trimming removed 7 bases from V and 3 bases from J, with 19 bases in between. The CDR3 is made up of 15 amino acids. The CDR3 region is CASITPRDSHYEQYF. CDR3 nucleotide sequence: TGTGCCAGCATAACCCCCCGGGACTCTCACTACGAGCAGTACTTC.

The CDR3 sequence: CATGAGGTDTQYF. The CDR3 DNA reads TGTGCCACCGGGGCAGGGGGCACAGATACGCAGTATTTT. V gene TRBV24-1 combines with J gene TRBJ2-3; D is possibly TRBD1 (6 bases). Per the germline V gene, CDR1 is KGHDR and CDR2 is SFDVKD. V lost 9 bases and J lost 1, with 10 bases in between. This CDR3 region has 13 residues.

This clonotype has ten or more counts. CDR3 sequence (DNA): TGCAGCGTCGGGGCGCAAGAGACCCAGTACTTC. Protein sequence: CSVGAQETQYF. The chain combines TRBV29-1 with TRBJ2-5, with D perhaps given as TRBD1 or TRBD2 (5 bases each). The V end was cut by 6 bases, the J end by 2 bases, with 7 bases between. The CDR3 is made up of 11 amino acids. Germline lookup yields CDR1 SQVTM and CDR2 ANQGSEA.

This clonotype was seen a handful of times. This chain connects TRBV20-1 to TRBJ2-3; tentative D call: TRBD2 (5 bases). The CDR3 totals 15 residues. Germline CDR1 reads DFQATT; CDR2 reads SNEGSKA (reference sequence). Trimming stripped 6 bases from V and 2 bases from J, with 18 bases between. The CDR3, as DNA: TGCAGTGCCGCCCTAGCTAGGGCCTTCACAGATACGCAGTATTTT. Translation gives CSAALARAFTDTQYF.

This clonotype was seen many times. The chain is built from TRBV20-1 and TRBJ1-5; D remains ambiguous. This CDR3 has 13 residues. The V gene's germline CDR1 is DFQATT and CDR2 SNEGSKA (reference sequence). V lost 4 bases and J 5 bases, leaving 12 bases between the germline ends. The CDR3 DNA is TGCAGTGCTACCAACCGACCGGATCAGCCCCAGCATTTT. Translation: CSATNRPDQPQHF.

Written as DNA, the CDR3 is TGTGCCTGGACTAGCGGGCCGTACGAGCAGTACTTC. It translates to CAWTSGPYEQYF. V and J are TRBV30 and TRBJ2-7; TRBD2 matches 8 bases. J gave up 4 bases and V 4 bases, and 3 bases lay outside the gene matches. This CDR3 is 12 amino acids long. Germline V CDR1 and CDR2: GTSNPN, SVGIG (reference sequence).

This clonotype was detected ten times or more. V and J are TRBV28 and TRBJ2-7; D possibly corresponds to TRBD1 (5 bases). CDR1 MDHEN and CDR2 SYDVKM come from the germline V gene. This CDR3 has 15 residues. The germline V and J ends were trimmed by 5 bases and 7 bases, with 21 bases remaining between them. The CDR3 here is CASSVPSQGVKEQYF. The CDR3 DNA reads TGTGCCAGCAGTGTCCCCTCGCAGGGTGTCAAAGAGCAGTACTTC.

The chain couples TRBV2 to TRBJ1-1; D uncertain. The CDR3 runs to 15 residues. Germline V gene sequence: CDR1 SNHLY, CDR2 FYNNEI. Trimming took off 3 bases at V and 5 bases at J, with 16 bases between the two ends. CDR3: CASSEGWISGTEAFF. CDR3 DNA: TGTGCCAGCAGTGAGGGTTGGATTTCGGGGACTGAAGCTTTCTTT. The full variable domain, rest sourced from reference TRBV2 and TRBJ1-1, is EPEVTQTPSHQVTQMGQEVILRCVPISNHLYFYWYRQILGQKVEFLVSFYNNEISEKSEIFDDQFSVERPDGSNFTLKIRSTKLEDSAMYFCASSEGWISGTEAFFGQGTRLTVV.

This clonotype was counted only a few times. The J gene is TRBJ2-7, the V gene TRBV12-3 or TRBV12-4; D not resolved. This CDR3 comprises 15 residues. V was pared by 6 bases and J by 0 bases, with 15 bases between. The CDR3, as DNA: TGTGCCAGCAGCCACAGCCTTTCGCCCTCCTACGAGCAGTACTTC. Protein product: CASSHSLSPSYEQYF.

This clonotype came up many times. The CDR3 DNA sequence: TGTGCCAGCAGCTTACCCCGGGGACAGGGCACAGATACGCAGTATTTT. Protein product: CASSLPRGQGTDTQYF. The chain is built from TRBV7-6 and TRBJ2-3; 8 bases agree with TRBD1. Germline V gene sequence: CDR1 SGHVS, CDR2 FNYEAQ. The CDR3 length is 16 residues. V was pared by 2 bases and J by 1 base, with 5 bases of the junction left unmatched.

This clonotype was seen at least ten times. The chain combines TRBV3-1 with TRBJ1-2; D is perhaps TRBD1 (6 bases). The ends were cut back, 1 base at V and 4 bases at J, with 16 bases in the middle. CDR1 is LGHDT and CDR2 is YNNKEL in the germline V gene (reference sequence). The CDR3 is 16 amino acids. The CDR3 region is CASSQAQADRPYGYTF. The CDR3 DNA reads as TGTGCCAGCAGCCAAGCTCAAGCTGACAGGCCCTATGGCTACACCTTC.

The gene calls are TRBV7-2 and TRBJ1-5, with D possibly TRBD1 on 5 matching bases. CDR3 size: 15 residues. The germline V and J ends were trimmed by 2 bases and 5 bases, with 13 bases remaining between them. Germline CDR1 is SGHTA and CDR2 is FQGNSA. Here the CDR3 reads CASSLRGADHQPQHF. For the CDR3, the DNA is TGTGCCAGCAGCTTAAGGGGAGCCGACCATCAGCCCCAGCATTTT.

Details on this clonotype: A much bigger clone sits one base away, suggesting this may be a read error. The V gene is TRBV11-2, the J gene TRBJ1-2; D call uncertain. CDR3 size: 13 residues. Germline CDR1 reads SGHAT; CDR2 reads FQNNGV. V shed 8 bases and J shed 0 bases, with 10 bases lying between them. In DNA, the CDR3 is TGTGCCAGCGGCGTAACTGCTAACTATGGCTACACCTTC. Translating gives CASGVTANYGYTF.

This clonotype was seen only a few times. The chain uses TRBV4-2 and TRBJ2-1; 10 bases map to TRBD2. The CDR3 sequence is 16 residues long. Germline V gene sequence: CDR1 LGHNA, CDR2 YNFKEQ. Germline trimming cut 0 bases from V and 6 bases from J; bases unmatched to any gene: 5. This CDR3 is CASSQDITSGANEQFF. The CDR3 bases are TGTGCCAGCAGCCAAGATATAACTAGCGGGGCCAATGAGCAGTTCTTC.

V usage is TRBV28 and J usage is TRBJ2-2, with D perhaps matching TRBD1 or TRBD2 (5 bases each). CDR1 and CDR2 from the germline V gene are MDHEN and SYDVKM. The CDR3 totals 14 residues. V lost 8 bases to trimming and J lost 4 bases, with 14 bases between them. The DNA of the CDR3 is TGTGCCAGCGGATTATCAGGGACCACCGGGGAGCTGTTTTTT. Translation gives CASGLSGTTGELFF.

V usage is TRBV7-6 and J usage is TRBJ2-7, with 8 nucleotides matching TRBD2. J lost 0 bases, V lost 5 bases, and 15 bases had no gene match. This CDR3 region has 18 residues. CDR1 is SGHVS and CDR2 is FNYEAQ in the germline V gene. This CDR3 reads CASSQDVKTSGSSYEQYF. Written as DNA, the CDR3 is TGTGCCAGCAGCCAGGACGTTAAAACTAGCGGTAGCTCCTACGAGCAGTACTTC.